The present entry profiles one TCR beta chain with its context. Its antigen is unidentified. Unique molecular identifiers were used in preparing the TCRbeta library. TCRdb reanalysed the PCR reads using MiXCR and keeps one entry per CDR3 protein. The sample shows fewer than 700,000 distinct CDR3 sequences, over 10% of them seen only once. This CDR3 contains 16 residues. From germline, CDR1 is DFQATT and CDR2 SNEGSKA (reference sequence). Trimming at V came to 6 bases and at J to 5 bases, leaving 13 bases not matched to a gene. The sample is drawn from a study of T-cell reconstitution after alpha-beta-depleted transplantation in children. Study-level points and caveats: When one year had passed after transplant, most T-cell counts and diversity came from newly produced T cells. Surviving recipient cells, namely T cells and thymic progenitors, were the source of high day-60 TCRbeta diversity in some patients. Reports say that about two months after transplant, the alpha-beta T cells came out of several hundred graft clones that had expanded.

This specimen consisted of PBMCs, mostly from graft donor cells, obtained 360 days after TCRalphabeta/CD19-depleted stem cell transplant. The source is a male patient between 10 and 17 years old who had a stem cell transplant for acute myeloid leukemia, so the T cells may come from the graft donor. This chain joins TRBV20-1 and TRBJ2-5, with TRBD2 identical over 12 bases. The CDR3 sequence: CSAGGTSGFSGETQYF. CDR3 nucleotide sequence: TGCAGTGCGGGGGGGACTAGCGGGTTTTCTGGGGAGACCCAGTACTTC.